The clone carrying this TCR beta chain appeared once. Seattle's cohort entered during active infection and was followed longitudinally. The sample belongs to a study of blood T cell repertoires in COVID-19. Study details: Acute and convalescent COVID-19 samples came from the United States, Italy and Spain. The analysed material was cDNA or gDNA that came from T cells, B-cell-depleted T cells, or PBMCs.

The CDR3 contains 13 residues. Trimming at V came to 3 bases and at J to 4 bases, leaving 2 bases not matched to a gene. Germline values: CDR1 DFQATT, CDR2 SNEGSKA (reference sequence). The assay was immunoSEQ multiplex PCR, and TCRdb's table has in-frame clones only and misses some. Altogether roughly 50,000 clones are present, 70% to 90% being singletons, with the ten largest covering roughly 34%. This receptor was taken from an elderly woman with COVID-19, enrolled during active disease. The material sequenced was peripheral blood. This chain connects TRBV20-1 to TRBJ1-2; 10 bases are a match to TRBD1. CDR3 DNA sequence: TGCAGTGCTAGTGGGACAGGGGCCTATGGCTACACCTTC. As protein: CSASGTGAYGYTF.